The rows below give T cell receptor beta chains drawn from one sample of a study of PD-1 blockade in classical Hodgkin lymphoma. Generated by immunoSEQ multiplex PCR, the TCRdb table keeps only in-frame clones and is missing some. The sample yields about 7,100 clones, 78% seen once. The sequencing sample was made of peripheral blood mononuclear cells (PBMCs). The receptors were sampled from a human donor with classical Hodgkin lymphoma. The CDR3 runs from the conserved cysteine through the conserved F or W. A D gene is named only where the DNA matches it firmly. Size values are once, few and many counts, or a class for expanded clones, and some rows have none.

>.|.|TRBV5-6|TRBJ1-1
TGTGCCAGCAGCTTGGGTCTACACACTGAAGCTTTCTTT
CASSLGLHTEAFF
>.|TRBD1|TRBV19|TRBJ2-5
TGTGCCAGTAGTCTCACAGGGGGCCGGGAGACCCAGTACTTC
CASSLTGGRETQYF
>large|TRBD1|TRBV7-9|TRBJ1-6
TGTGCCAGCAGCCAAGGACAGGGGATGAGGGAATCACCCCTCCACTTT
CASSQGQGMRESPLHF
>once|.|TRBV7-8|TRBJ2-7
TGTGCCAGCAGCCTCCCACAGGGCAAGCAGTACTTC
CASSLPQGKQYF
>.|.|TRBV2|TRBJ1-3
TGTGCCAGCAGAGAACAGGAATACGCTGGAAACACCATATATTTT
CASREQEYAGNTIYF
>few|TRBD1|TRBV6-8|TRBJ2-7
TGTGCCAGCAGAGAGCCCAGGGACAGGTTAACCTACGAGCAGTACTTC
CASREPRDRLTYEQYF
>.|.|TRBV7-9|TRBJ1-2
TGTGCCAGCAGCTTAGGTACTGGGCATCGGGCTATGGGGAGCTATGGCTACACCTTC
CASSLGTGHRAMGSYGYTF
>.|.|TRBV11-2|TRBJ1-2
TGTGCCAGCAGCTTAGACGGTGCCCAATATGGCTACACCTTC
CASSLDGAQYGYTF
>.|.|TRBV6-1|TRBJ1-4
TGTGCCTCGCGGGCCGAGGGTGAAAAACTGTTTTTT
CASRAEGEKLFF
>.|TRBD1|TRBV4-1|TRBJ1-6
TGCGCCAGCAGCCATGGACAGGGGGATTCACCCCTCCACTTT
CASSHGQGDSPLHF
>.|TRBD1|TRBV10-3|TRBJ2-7
TGTGCCATCACTCCGGGACAGGGCGACGAGCAGTACTTC
CAITPGQGDEQYF
>.|.|TRBV6-5|TRBJ2-7
TGTGCCAGCAGTTACTCGATTAGTTTCTCCTACGAGCAGTACTTC
CASSYSISFSYEQYF
>once|TRBD2|TRBV4-1|TRBJ2-6
TGCGCCAGCAGCCCGGGAGGGGCGGTATCTGGGGCCAACGTCCTGACTTTC
CASSPGGAVSGANVLTF
>.|.|TRBV6-1|TRBJ2-5
TGTGCCAGCAGTGACAACGGCGGGGGCAGGGAGACCCAGTACTTC
CASSDNGGGRETQYF
>.|.|TRBV21-1|TRBJ2-2
TGTGCCAGCGGGAACCGGCCGAGTAACACCGGGGAGCTGTTTTTT
CASGNRPSNTGELFF
>.|.|TRBV5-1|TRBJ2-7
TGCGCCAGCAGCTTGGCCGGGGCCCACTACGAGCAGTACTTC
CASSLAGAHYEQYF
>.|TRBD2|TRBV5-4|TRBJ2-3
TGTGCCAGCAGCTTGGGACTAGCGGGGGCTTACACAGATACGCAGTATTTT
CASSLGLAGAYTDTQYF
>.|TRBD1|TRBV6-1|TRBJ2-3
TGTGCCAAGGACAGGAGCACAGATACGCAGTATTTT
CAKDRSTDTQYF
>few|TRBD2|TRBV6-1|TRBJ2-7
TGTGCCAGCAGTGAACTAGCGGGGGGCCGTTACGAGCAGTACTTC
CASSELAGGRYEQYF
>.|.|TRBV18|TRBJ1-1
TGTGCCAGCTCACCACAATATGGGGTGACGAACACTGAAGCTTTCTTT
CASSPQYGVTNTEAFF
>.|.|TRBV18|TRBJ2-5
TGTGCCAGCTCACCGGGTGGAGGCCAAGAGACCCAGTACTTC
CASSPGGGQETQYF
>.|.|TRBV6-1|TRBJ1-4
TGTGCCAGCAGTGAAAGCGGGAATGAAAAACTGTTTTTT
CASSESGNEKLFF